Below, 15 T cell receptor beta chains from the same sample are listed, as sequenced in a study of T-cell reconstitution after alpha-beta-depleted transplantation in children. Molecular barcoding with unique molecular identifiers was used for the TCRbeta library. In TCRdb, the PCR reads were re-called with MiXCR into one record per CDR3 protein. The data contain a few hundred thousand distinct CDR3 sequences, over 20% of them singletons. The source material was PBMCs, sampled before TCRalphabeta/CD19-depleted stem cell transplant. The receptors derive from a boy under three years old with Wiskott-Aldrich syndrome, due to receive a stem cell transplant.

The gene calls are TRBV6-1 and TRBJ2-7; D gene ambiguous. CDR3 length: 13 residues. Germline V gives CDR1 MNHNS, CDR2 SASEGT. V shed 6 bases and J shed 4 bases, with 13 bases lying between them. CDR3 amino acids: CASSSANTYEQYF. The CDR3 nucleotides read TGTGCCAGCAGCTCCGCAAATACTTACGAGCAGTACTTC.

This clonotype showed up just once. V and J are TRBV30 and TRBJ1-4, with D perhaps TRBD1 (5 bases). CDR1 GTSNPN and CDR2 SVGIG come from the germline V gene (reference sequence). This CDR3 contains 14 residues. V gave up 2 bases and J gave up 7 bases, with 14 bases separating them. For the CDR3, the DNA is TGTGCCTGGAGTCCCGGGGGAACGGGTGAAAAACTGTTTTTT. Translated: CAWSPGGTGEKLFF.

This clonotype came up a few times. This chain uses TRBV29-1 with TRBJ2-1; 9 bases match TRBD2. Per the germline V gene, CDR1 is SQVTM and CDR2 is ANQGSEA. V was pared by 4 bases and J by 8 bases, with 9 bases of the junction left unmatched. The CDR3 loop spans 14 amino acids. The CDR3 DNA reads TGCAGCGTTGTTTCTAGCGGGAAGGCCCATGAGCAGTTCTTC. This sequence encodes CSVVSSGKAHEQFF.

V is TRBV5-1 and J is TRBJ2-1; 9 bases agree with TRBD2. The CDR3 runs to 15 residues. Per the germline V gene, CDR1 is SGHRS and CDR2 is YFSETQ. After removal of 1 base from V and 8 bases from J, the junction contained 7 bases not matched to a gene. This CDR3 is CASSLIGGLAHEQFF. The CDR3 coding sequence is TGCGCCAGCAGCTTGATTGGGGGACTAGCACATGAGCAGTTCTTC.

The chain links TRBV28 to TRBJ2-7; D is possibly TRBD1 or TRBD2 (5 bases each). The CDR3 spans 13 residues. Trimming took 6 bases from V and 7 from J, leaving 16 bases between them. Germline loops: CDR1 MDHEN, CDR2 SYDVKM. The CDR3 sequence: CASSLMGEREQYF. The CDR3 bases are TGTGCCAGCAGCCTTATGGGGGAGAGGGAGCAGTACTTC. The entire variable domain, with the rest obtained from reference TRBV28 and TRBJ2-7, is as follows: DVKVTQSSRYLVKRTGEKVFLECVQDMDHENMFWYRQDPGLGLRLIYFSYDVKMKEKGDIPEGYSVSREKKERFSLILESASTNQTSMYLCASSLMGEREQYFGPGTRLTVT.

This clonotype was counted between two and nine times. The chain combines TRBV20-1 with TRBJ2-3; D remains ambiguous. CDR1 is DFQATT, CDR2 SNEGSKA, per germline (reference sequence). CDR3 length equals 11 residues. V was clipped by 5 bases and J by 6 bases, with 9 bases between them. CDR3 nucleotides: TGCAGTGCTGGTCATTCGGATACGCAGTATTTT. Amino acid sequence: CSAGHSDTQYF.

The chain employs TRBV5-7 and TRBJ2-5; D not certain. TRBV5-7 is labeled an ORF, and its function is uncertain. This CDR3 contains 16 residues. V was pared by 6 bases and J by 2 bases, with 20 bases between. The CDR3: CASTLAGPSRQETQYF. CDR3 bases: TGTGCCAGCACCCTGGCCGGCCCGAGTAGGCAAGAGACCCAGTACTTC.

V usage is TRBV6-1 and J usage is TRBJ2-7; D could derive from TRBD1 or TRBD2 (6 bases each). Trimming left V 1 base short and J 1 base short, with 11 bases between. This CDR3 is 15 amino acids long. Germline V gives CDR1 MNHNS, CDR2 SASEGT. CDR3 residues: CASSEDGGRSYEQYF. CDR3 bases: TGTGCCAGCAGTGAAGACGGGGGCAGGTCCTACGAGCAGTACTTC.

This clonotype was observed a handful of times. The chain couples TRBV10-3 to TRBJ2-7, with D possibly matching TRBD2 (6 bases). The CDR3 is 13 residues long. V lost 6 bases to trimming and J lost 2 bases, with 11 bases between them. The germline V gene encodes CDR1 ENHRY and CDR2 SYGVKD. This CDR3 reads CAIRNSGAYEQYF. The CDR3 nucleotides read TGTGCCATCAGGAATAGCGGCGCCTACGAGCAGTACTTC.

The rearrangement links TRBV5-1 to TRBJ2-7, with D unresolved. Trimming took 2 bases from V and 2 from J, leaving 5 bases between them. The germline CDR1 and CDR2 sequences are SGHRS and YFSETQ. The CDR3 length is 12 residues. The chain's CDR3 is CASSFNAYEQYF. Written as DNA, the CDR3 is TGCGCCAGCAGCTTCAACGCCTACGAGCAGTACTTC.

The V call is TRBV15, the J call TRBJ2-1; no clear D. CDR1 and CDR2 (germline): LNHNV, YYDKDF (reference sequence). The CDR3 has 17 residues. Trimming cost V 3 bases and J 5 bases, with 20 bases left between them. The CDR3 is CATSRHRPLNPNNEQFF. CDR3 DNA sequence: TGTGCCACCAGCAGGCATAGGCCCCTGAACCCTAACAATGAGCAGTTCTTC.

The J gene is TRBJ1-1, the V gene TRBV6-5; D ambiguous. V was cut by 6 bases and J by 6 bases, with 11 bases left in between. Germline V gene data show CDR1 as MNHEY and CDR2 as SVGAGI. The CDR3 runs to 12 residues. This chain's CDR3 is CASRGSVAEAFF. The CDR3 nucleotides are TGTGCCAGCAGGGGTTCGGTCGCTGAAGCTTTCTTT.

This clonotype was recorded once. V usage is TRBV29-1 and J usage is TRBJ2-5, with TRBD1 as a possible D gene (5 bases). The ends were cut back, 1 base at V and 4 bases at J, with 13 bases in the middle. The germline gives CDR1 SQVTM, CDR2 ANQGSEA. The CDR3 totals 14 residues. CDR3 region: CSVEVAYQGETQYF. The DNA for the CDR3 is TGCAGCGTTGAAGTTGCATACCAGGGAGAGACCCAGTACTTC.

The chain uses TRBV27 and TRBJ2-1, with 12 bases matching TRBD2. Trimming took 3 bases from V and 6 from J; bases not matched to a gene: 9. CDR1 and CDR2 (germline): MNHEY, SMNVEV (reference sequence). The CDR3 is 17 residues long. Here the CDR3 reads CASSFRLAGVGSNEQFF. The CDR3 bases are TGTGCCAGCAGTTTCCGACTAGCGGGAGTTGGAAGCAATGAGCAGTTCTTC.

The J gene is TRBJ2-5, the V gene TRBV12-3 or TRBV12-4; possible D gene TRBD1, 6 bases. Trimming pared 7 bases from V and 3 bases from J, leaving 15 bases between. The CDR3 runs 14 residues. This CDR3 is CASNLGHFEETQYF. As DNA, the CDR3 is TGTGCCAGCAACCTGGGACACTTCGAAGAGACCCAGTACTTC.